This paragraph reports one TCR beta chain. This clonotype showed up just a few times. It has no known antigen specificity. The input lacks base qualities; no much larger clone sits a single base away. This sample is part of a study of T-cell reconstitution after alpha-beta-depleted transplantation in children (dated by TCRdb to between 2015 and 2016). Broadly, across the study: Using TCR repertoire profiling, the study quantitatively followed how T-cell immune reconstitution unfolded in children after TCRalphabeta/CD19-depleted allogeneic hematopoietic cell transplantation.

The germline V gene (reference sequence) sets CDR1 to DFQATT and CDR2 to SNEGSKA. Trimming takes 0 bases from V and 1 base from J, and the germline ends sit 3 bases apart. The CDR3, cysteine through phenylalanine, is 13 amino acids long. Solely the CDR3 DNA is kept, with 39 bases framed from the first base. Library generation was performed with PCR. The instrument given in TCRdb is Illumina HiSeq 2500. TCR libraries were prepared with molecular barcoding, using unique molecular identifiers to normalize TCRbeta repertoire quantification. TCRdb handled the public reads itself, with Q25 trimming in fastp and clone calling in MiXCR, and kept productive beta chains. Rows with a matching CDR3 protein are joined into one entry that keeps the most common DNA and genes. The table for this sample lists about 350,000 distinct CDR3 sequences; roughly 14% of them were counted only once. Jointly, the top ten make up around 4% of the sample.

The TCR originated in a human donor who donated a stem cell graft to a child with Fanconi anemia. Recombination linked TRBV20-1 to TRBJ2-2; the D segment cannot be called with confidence. The sequenced sample was PBMCs, obtained from the stem cell graft. The CDR3 region: CSARDVNTGELFF. The sequence in DNA is TGCAGTGCTAGAGATGTGAACACCGGGGAGCTGTTTTTT.